Listed below are T cell receptor beta chains from one sample, sequenced in a study of cytomegalovirus exposure and HLA in healthy donors. Sequenced by immunoSEQ multiplex PCR; TCRdb stores in-frame clones only, minus some. The table shows 110,000 or so clones, with over 65% occurring only once. Sequencing input: PBMCs. All receptors derive from a woman aged 25 to 39 in good health and CMV-seropositive. CDR3s include the opening cysteine and the closing phenylalanine or tryptophan. Each record gives: J gene, clone size, V gene, D gene, CDR3 DNA, CDR3 protein. A D gene is named only where the DNA matches it firmly. A row's size may be missing; if present it is once, few, many or a size class.

>TRBJ2-7|-|TRBV2|TRBD1
TGTGCCAGCAGTGGAACAGGGGTTGAGTACTTC
CASSGTGVEYF
>TRBJ2-7|-|TRBV5-3|-
TGTGCCAGAAGGCGCGGCAGATCCTACGAGCAGTACTTC
CARRRGRSYEQYF
>TRBJ2-2|-|TRBV7-3|TRBD2
TGTGCCAGCAGCTTTGGGATAGCGGGAGCCGGGGAGCTGTTTTTT
CASSFGIAGAGELFF
>TRBJ2-7|-|TRBV10-3|TRBD2
TGTGCCATCAGTGAAGGACGGGAGGGCCTTGAGCAGTACTTC
CAISEGREGLEQYF
>TRBJ1-2|-|TRBV2|TRBD1
TGTGCCAGCAGGGGACAGGAGAACTATGGCTACACCTTC
CASRGQENYGYTF
>TRBJ2-2|-|TRBV19|-
TGTGCCAGTAGTATTATCCCAGGGACCGGGGAGCTGTTTTTT
CASSIIPGTGELFF
>TRBJ2-5|-|TRBV7-2|TRBD1
TGTGCCAGCAGCTTCCGGACAGGAGAGACCCAGTACTTC
CASSFRTGETQYF
>TRBJ1-5|-|TRBV5-6|-
TGTGCCAGCAGCGGCCTCGCAGGCAATCAGCCCCAGCATTTT
CASSGLAGNQPQHF
>TRBJ2-3|few|TRBV19|TRBD1
TGTGCCAGTAGGTACCGGGACAGGGGGGCAGATACGCAGTATTTT
CASRYRDRGADTQYF
>TRBJ1-4|-|TRBV28|-
TGTGCCAGCAGTTCTCGGTCCTCTGTTCAAGCAAAACTGTTTTTT
CASSSRSSVQAKLFF
>TRBJ2-2|-|TRBV27|-
TGTGCCAGCAGTCCCCCCGGCCCAGGCGGGTACACCGGGGAGCTGTTTTTT
CASSPPGPGGYTGELFF
>TRBJ2-1|-|TRBV19|TRBD2
TGTGCCAGTAGTACCCCGGGACTAGCGGGATTGGGCAATGAGCAGTTCTTC
CASSTPGLAGLGNEQFF
>TRBJ2-7|-|TRBV6-6|-
TGTGCCAGCAGATCCCCTCCGGGACTTCTCTCCTACGAGCAGTACTTC
CASRSPPGLLSYEQYF
>TRBJ2-6|few|TRBV5-1|-
TGCGCCAGCAGCTTGGATGTCGGCTCTGGGGCCAACGTCCTGACTTTC
CASSLDVGSGANVLTF
>TRBJ2-1|-|TRBV5-1|-
TGCGCCAGCAGCTTGGTCGGCGGGATGGGGAATGAGCAGTTCTTC
CASSLVGGMGNEQFF
>TRBJ2-7|-|TRBV27|TRBD2
TGTGCCAGCAGTTTGGGCAGCGGGAGCTGGTACGAGCAGTACTTC
CASSLGSGSWYEQYF
>TRBJ2-1|-|TRBV30|-
TGTGCCTGGAGTGGGGCTAAAGAGCAGTTCTTC
CAWSGAKEQFF
>TRBJ2-7|-|TRBV6-6|-
TGTGCCAGCCGCCCTGCAGCGGCCGCCTACGAGCAGTACTTC
CASRPAAAAYEQYF
>TRBJ2-7|-|TRBV18|TRBD2
TGTGCCAGCTCACCCCCTAGCGGGAGGAGCTCCTACGAGCAGTACTTC
CASSPPSGRSSYEQYF
>TRBJ2-7|-|TRBV27|TRBD1
TGTGCCAGCACCACAGGGGACAGGGCCTCCTACGAGCAGTACTTC
CASTTGDRASYEQYF
>TRBJ2-7|-|TRBV7-9|TRBD1
TGTTCCAGCAGCCCGCCGGCCGGGACAGGGTTTTTCGAGCAGTACTTC
CSSSPPAGTGFFEQYF
>TRBJ1-3|-|TRBV30|-
TGTGCCTGGAGCTTAAAACAGGGAAACACCATATATTTT
CAWSLKQGNTIYF
>TRBJ2-5|few|TRBV4-1|TRBD1
TGCGCCAGCAGCCATCCCCCCAGGGACAGAGAAGAGACCCAGTACTTC
CASSHPPRDREETQYF
>TRBJ2-2|-|TRBV19|TRBD2
TGTGCCAGTAGATTGGCGGGAGGGCTCACCGGGGAGCTGTTTTTT
CASRLAGGLTGELFF
>TRBJ1-4|-|TRBV7-9|-
TGTGCCAGCAGCCCTCGCCAGGCAACTAATGAAAAACTGTTTTTT
CASSPRQATNEKLFF
>TRBJ2-7|few|TRBV19|TRBD2
TGTGCCAGTAGCAAAGGGACTAGCGGACTCTACGAGCAGTACTTC
CASSKGTSGLYEQYF
>TRBJ1-5|few|TRBV5-1|TRBD1
TGCGCCAGCAGCTTGGAACCAGGGGGAAATCAGCCCCAGCATTTT
CASSLEPGGNQPQHF
>TRBJ1-2|once|TRBV27|TRBD1
TGTGCCAGCAGACCCGACAGGGGGGCCTATGGCTACACCTTC
CASRPDRGAYGYTF
>TRBJ2-1|-|TRBV10-3|TRBD1
TGTGCCATCAGCTTTCCGGGACAGGGACGGAATGAGCAGTTCTTC
CAISFPGQGRNEQFF
>TRBJ1-5|-|TRBV2|-
TGTGCCAGCAGTGACAGGGTAGGCAATCAGCCCCAGCATTTT
CASSDRVGNQPQHF
>TRBJ2-3|-|TRBV6-1|-
TGTGCCAGCAGTGAAGGCACCGGCGGAGATACGCAGTATTTT
CASSEGTGGDTQYF
>TRBJ2-1|-|TRBV19|TRBD2
TGTGCCAGTAGTATCGCTAGCGGGGGGGCTGAGTTCTTC
CASSIASGGAEFF
>TRBJ2-7|-|TRBV10-1|TRBD2
TGCGCCAGCAGTGTGGCTAGCGGGGCCGAGCAGTACTTC
CASSVASGAEQYF
>TRBJ1-1|-|TRBV2|-
TGTGCCAGCAGGGCCCCCCGGGTATTGCACACTGAAGCTTTCTTT
CASRAPRVLHTEAFF
>TRBJ1-6|once|TRBV19|-
TGTGCCAGTAGTGATACAGGGAATTCACCCCTCCACTTT
CASSDTGNSPLHF
>TRBJ2-3|-|TRBV4-1|TRBD2
TGCGCCAGCAGCCTGAGGACTAGCGGGGCCTACACAGATACGCAGTATTTT
CASSLRTSGAYTDTQYF
>TRBJ1-2|-|TRBV4-1|-
TGCGCCAGCAGCCAACTACAGGGAATGGCCTCCTATGGCTACACCTTC
CASSQLQGMASYGYTF
>TRBJ1-2|-|TRBV7-6|TRBD1
TGTGCCAGCAGCCCACAGGGGATCTATGGCTACACCTTC
CASSPQGIYGYTF
>TRBJ2-7|-|TRBV7-2|-
TGTGCCAGCAGCGTATACCAGGGTTACGAGCAGTACTTC
CASSVYQGYEQYF
>TRBJ1-2|-|TRBV7-9|TRBD1
TGTTCCAGCAGCTTAGGGGACAGGGGCAATCTGTATGGCTACACCTTC
CSSSLGDRGNLYGYTF
>TRBJ2-1|-|TRBV7-2|TRBD2
TGTGCCAGCAGCTTAATCGGTAGCGGGGGTAATGAGCAGTTCTTC
CASSLIGSGGNEQFF
>TRBJ2-2|-|TRBV5-8|TRBD2
TGTGCCACCCGACTAGCGGGGGTTTATTCCGGGGAGCTGTTTTTT
CATRLAGVYSGELFF
>TRBJ1-2|-|TRBV23-1|TRBD1
TGCGCCAATCCGGACAGGGGGCCGACGGGCTACACCTTC
CANPDRGPTGYTF
>TRBJ2-7|-|TRBV29-1|-
TGCAGCGTTGCCAAGAGCTCCTACGAGCAGTACTTC
CSVAKSSYEQYF
>TRBJ1-2|-|TRBV13|TRBD1
TGTGCCAGCAGCTTCTCGGACAGGGATAACTATGGCTACACCTTC
CASSFSDRDNYGYTF
>TRBJ2-1|-|TRBV5-1|TRBD2
TGCGCCAGCAGCGCCCCCGGGACTAGCTACAATGAGCAGTTCTTC
CASSAPGTSYNEQFF
>TRBJ2-1|-|TRBV6-4|-
TGTGCCAGCAGTGCCCGGGGGATGGCCTACAATGAGCAGTTCTTC
CASSARGMAYNEQFF
>TRBJ1-2|-|TRBV7-9|TRBD1
TGTGCCACCCAGGGGGGTCTGTGGCTAGCTAACTATGGCTACACCTTC
CATQGGLWLANYGYTF
>TRBJ1-1|few|TRBV5-4|-
TGTGCCAGCCCCACGGGGGTAGGGACTGAAGCTTTCTTT
CASPTGVGTEAFF
>TRBJ2-5|-|TRBV9|-
TGTGCCAGCAGCGTAGTTCCCGAGTCGCGGGGTGTTGGCCAGTACTTC
CASSVVPESRGVGQYF
>TRBJ2-3|-|TRBV5-5|TRBD2
TGTGCCAGCACCTGGGGGCGGGGCGGGAGGGCCAATACGCAGTATTTT
CASTWGRGGRANTQYF
>TRBJ1-2|-|TRBV7-8|-
TGTGCCAGCAGCTTAGACTTTGACAGCTTCGGCTACACCTTC
CASSLDFDSFGYTF